These 30 T cell receptor beta chains share one sample of origin, sequenced in a study of radiation and T cells in renal cell carcinoma. Assay used: immunoSEQ multiplex PCR; TCRdb lists only in-frame clones, some missing. Of about 130,000 clones listed, roughly 88% are singletons. The time point: baseline pretreatment blood. Treatment noted: 15 Gy SBRT to primary tumor, nephrectomy 4 weeks later. Sequenced here: blood, sampled from a patient whose treatment included radiotherapy and nephrectomy. These receptors were collected from a woman aged 45 to 65 with renal cell carcinoma.

The chain uses TRBV7-6 and TRBJ1-4; D is unclear. V lost 8 bases to trimming and J lost 3 bases, with 10 bases between them. The CDR3 has 13 residues. Germline CDR1 SGHVS, CDR2 FNYEAQ. CDR3 in DNA: TGTGCCAGCCGAGGTGGGCCTAATGAAAAACTGTTTTTT. This codes for CASRGGPNEKLFF.

The chain joins TRBV2 to TRBJ1-1; D gene ambiguous. This CDR3 is 13 amino acids long. Trimming took 3 bases from V and 2 from J, leaving 7 bases between them. Per the germline V gene, CDR1 is SNHLY and CDR2 is FYNNEI. The CDR3 coding sequence is TGTGCCAGCAGTGATCGCGAAAACACTGAAGCTTTCTTT. It yields the protein CASSDRENTEAFF.

This clone was observed once. Other DNA sequences in the same sample also yield this CDR3. This sequence joins TRBV6-5 and TRBJ1-2; D possibly corresponds to TRBD1 (5 bases). The CDR3 totals 15 residues. The germline gives CDR1 MNHEY, CDR2 SVGAGI. V was cut by 6 bases and J by 3 bases, with 17 bases left in between. CDR3 amino acids: CASRRTGGEDYGYTF. CDR3 DNA sequence: TGTGCCAGCAGGCGAACAGGCGGCGAGGACTATGGCTACACCTTC.

V is TRBV6-5 and J is TRBJ2-5, with TRBD2 as a possible D gene (7 bases). The J call may be incorrect, as the DNA end agrees better with TRBJ2-7. CDR1 is MNHEY and CDR2 is SVGAGI in the germline V gene. CDR3 size: 16 residues. The CDR3, as DNA: TGTGCCAGCAGTTCCAGGGGAGGGACTATATCCTACGAGCAGTACTTC. The encoded protein is CASSSRGGTISYEQYF.

This chain uses TRBV5-6 with TRBJ1-5, with D perhaps matching TRBD1 (5 bases). This CDR3 has 16 amino acids. V was clipped by 0 bases and J by 4 bases, with 14 bases between them. Germline lookup yields CDR1 SGHDT and CDR2 YYEEEE. CDR3 residues: CASSLGLGAGNQPQHF. The CDR3 DNA is TGTGCCAGCAGCTTGGGTTTGGGAGCAGGGAATCAGCCCCAGCATTTT. Combining the CDR3 with reference TRBV5-6 and TRBJ1-5 gives the whole variable domain DAGVTQSPTHLIKTRGQQVTLRCSPKSGHDTVSWYQQALGQGPQFIFQYYEEEERQRGNFPDRFSGHQFPNYSSELNVNALLLGDSALYLCASSLGLGAGNQPQHFGDGTRLSIL.

The chain has TRBV7-9 and TRBJ1-1, with D possibly being TRBD1 (5 bases). The V end lost 10 bases, the J end lost 11 bases, and 17 bases lay between the germline ends. This CDR3 is 11 amino acids long. CDR1 and CDR2 (germline): SEHNR, FQNEAQ (reference sequence). The CDR3 region has the DNA TGTGCCACCCTCCCGGGGGGGAGTGCTTTCTTT. Translating gives CATLPGGSAFF.

The rearrangement links TRBV7-2 to TRBJ2-1; 7 nucleotides line up with TRBD2. CDR1 is SGHTA and CDR2 is FQGNSA in the germline V gene. This CDR3 spans 15 amino acids. Unmatched junction bases numbered 7, after V lost 7 bases and J lost 1 base. DNA for the CDR3: TGTGCCAGCACCATGTCGGGGGGATCCTACAATGAGCAGTTCTTC. This gives the protein CASTMSGGSYNEQFF.

The chain recombines TRBV29-1 with TRBJ2-7; 13 bases match TRBD2. The CDR3 runs 18 residues. The germline gives CDR1 SQVTM, CDR2 ANQGSEA. The trim removed 4 bases at V and 4 bases at J, leaving 16 bases unmatched. The CDR3 DNA reads TGCAGCGTTGGCCCCGGGACTAGCGGGGCCTCATTCTTTTACGAGCAGTACTTC. Amino acids: CSVGPGTSGASFFYEQYF.

This chain joins TRBV10-3 and TRBJ2-1, with D perhaps TRBD2 (5 bases). V lost 0 bases, J lost 6 bases, and 12 bases lay in between. The germline V gene has CDR1 ENHRY and CDR2 SYGVKD. The CDR3 covers 15 residues. The CDR3 DNA is TGTGCCATCAGTGAGTCCGGGATTCCACTCAATGAGCAGTTCTTC. Encoded protein: CAISESGIPLNEQFF.

V gene TRBV6-1 combines with J gene TRBJ1-2, with D possibly TRBD1 on 6 matching bases. The CDR3 is 14 residues long. Germline values: CDR1 MNHNS, CDR2 SASEGT. V lost 9 bases and J 7 bases, leaving 21 bases between the germline ends. The CDR3: CASRIPGARGGYTF. The CDR3, as DNA: TGTGCCAGTAGAATTCCGGGGGCTCGGGGTGGCTACACCTTC.

J is TRBJ1-5 and V is TRBV18; no definite D call. Germline V lookup: CDR1 KGHSH, CDR2 LQKENI. Trimming cost V 5 bases and J 5 bases, with 16 bases left between them. The CDR3 runs to 15 residues. CDR3 sequence (DNA): TGTGCCAGCTCATCGGGCCCTTACCAGGATCAGCCCCAGCATTTT. Translated: CASSSGPYQDQPQHF.

The sample holds a few counts of this clone. The chain joins TRBV14 to TRBJ1-6, with D possibly matching TRBD1 (6 bases). CDR1 is SGHDN and CDR2 is FVKESK in the germline V gene. The CDR3 has 17 residues. Trimming removed 3 bases at V and 3 bases at J, with 15 bases between. The CDR3 DNA sequence: TGTGCCAGCAGCCAGTTTCTGGGGGACATCTATAATTCACCCCTCCACTTT. Encoded protein: CASSQFLGDIYNSPLHF. Using reference TRBV14 and TRBJ1-6 for the parts outside the CDR3, the full variable domain is EAGVTQFPSHSVIEKGQTVTLRCDPISGHDNLYWYRRVMGKEIKFLLHFVKESKQDESGMPNNRFLAERTGGTYSTLKVQPAELEDSGVYFCASSQFLGDIYNSPLHFGNGTRLTVT.

The chain's CDR3 is CASSPGQLNTEAFF. CDR3 nucleotides: TGTGCCAGCAGTCCGGGACAGTTGAACACTGAAGCTTTCTTT. The chain uses TRBV6-5 and TRBJ1-1; 7 nucleotides match TRBD1. The CDR3 consists of 14 residues. Germline CDR1 is MNHEY and CDR2 is SVGAGI. V was clipped by 5 bases and J by 0 bases; unmatched bases: 3.

Regarding this clone: A read error may produce the germline difference seen at one junction end. The chain is built from TRBV19 and TRBJ2-5; no clear D gene. CDR3 length: 13 amino acids. Germline lookup yields CDR1 LNHDA and CDR2 SQIVND (reference sequence). The DNA of the CDR3 is TGTGCCAGTAGTAGCGGCATTCAAGGGACCCAGTACTTC. It yields the protein CASSSGIQGTQYF.

The V call is TRBV4-1, the J call TRBJ2-2; tentatively, D is TRBD1 (5 bases). V lost 3 bases and J 6 bases, leaving 14 bases between the germline ends. This CDR3 is built from 15 residues. Germline values: CDR1 MGHRA, CDR2 YSYEKL. CDR3 sequence: CASSHPSRGSGELFF. CDR3 nucleotides: TGCGCCAGCAGCCATCCCTCTAGGGGTTCCGGGGAGCTGTTTTTT.

The J gene is TRBJ2-5, the V gene TRBV5-1; TRBD1 agrees at 10 bases. The CDR3 runs to 18 residues. Germline V gene lookup returns CDR1 SGHRS and CDR2 YFSETQ. The V segment lost 0 bases and the J segment 1 base; nucleotides outside the gene matches: 9. CDR3 in DNA: TGCGCCAGCAGCTTGGGGAACTCCGGGACAGGGGCCCAAGAGACCCAGTACTTC. Its protein product is CASSLGNSGTGAQETQYF.

This clone showed up just a few times. The chain couples TRBV6-1 to TRBJ1-1; D is unresolved. V lost 4 bases and J lost 0, with 6 bases in between. The CDR3 loop spans 13 amino acids. CDR1 and CDR2 (germline): MNHNS, SASEGT. The CDR3 reads CASSAALNTEAFF. CDR3 sequence (DNA): TGTGCCAGCAGTGCAGCCTTGAACACTGAAGCTTTCTTT.

The chain links TRBV5-1 to TRBJ2-1; 7 bases align to TRBD2. J was trimmed by 9 bases and V by 4 bases; bases with no gene match: 16. Germline CDR1 and CDR2: SGHRS and YFSETQ. CDR3 length equals 16 residues. The CDR3 bases are TGCGCCAGCAGCCCCGAAGTCGGGACTACCGGCAGTGAGCAGTTCTTC. Translating it yields CASSPEVGTTGSEQFF.

The rearrangement joins TRBV25-1 to TRBJ1-1; 9 nucleotides match TRBD1. The CDR3 contains 16 residues. The trim removed 3 bases at V and 1 base at J, leaving 6 bases unmatched. CDR1 MGHDK and CDR2 SYGVNS come from the germline V gene. In nucleotides, the CDR3 is TGTGCCAGCAGTGAGAGTTCGGGACAGGGGAACACTGAAGCTTTCTTT. Its protein is CASSESSGQGNTEAFF.

The V gene is TRBV7-3, the J gene TRBJ2-7, with a possible D match to TRBD1 (5 bases). The V end was cut by 4 bases, the J end by 3 bases, with 16 bases between. The CDR3 spans 15 residues. Germline V gene data show CDR1 as SGHTA and CDR2 as FQGTGA. CDR3 coding DNA: TGTGCCAGCAGCTCCTATGGTGGGGCCTTCTACGAGCAGTACTTC. It translates to CASSSYGGAFYEQYF.

The chain employs TRBV6-5 and TRBJ2-6; a weak D match, TRBD1 (5 bases). V lost 4 bases, J lost 3 bases, and 13 bases lay in between. Germline V lookup: CDR1 MNHEY, CDR2 SVGAGI. The CDR3 consists of 16 residues. CDR3 region: CASSLSGYGGANVLTF. CDR3 nucleotide sequence: TGTGCCAGCAGTTTATCAGGGTATGGTGGGGCCAACGTCCTGACTTTC.

This chain joins TRBV5-1 and TRBJ1-1; D gene ambiguous. Trimming cost V 0 bases and J 4 bases, with 13 bases left between them. CDR1 is SGHRS, CDR2 YFSETQ, per germline. This CDR3 has 15 amino acids. DNA of the CDR3: TGCGCCAGCAGCTTGGCCACTGGGTATGGCACTGAAGCTTTCTTT. This gives the protein CASSLATGYGTEAFF.

The gene calls are TRBV6-5 and TRBJ2-5, with 11 bases identical to TRBD1. J gave up 5 bases and V 2 bases, and 7 bases lay outside the gene matches. The germline V gene has CDR1 MNHEY and CDR2 SVGAGI. The CDR3 covers 16 residues. CDR3 DNA: TGTGCCAGCAGTTACGGGGGACAGGGGGGGAAGGAGACCCAGTACTTC. This translates into CASSYGGQGGKETQYF.

The chain couples TRBV18 to TRBJ2-3, with unresolved D. Germline assignment: CDR1 KGHSH and CDR2 LQKENI. V was pared by 6 bases and J by 2 bases, with 6 bases between. The CDR3 length is 12 residues. In DNA form, the CDR3 reads TGTGCCAGCTCCGATATCACAGATACGCAGTATTTT. It codes for CASSDITDTQYF.

The V and J genes are TRBV6-1 and TRBJ2-2; possibly TRBD1 for D (6 bases). V was clipped by 4 bases and J by 0 bases, with 9 bases between them. The CDR3 is made up of 15 amino acids. Germline CDR1 reads MNHNS; CDR2 reads SASEGT. CDR3 residues: CASSARTANTGELFF. The CDR3 DNA is TGTGCCAGCAGTGCTCGGACAGCGAACACCGGGGAGCTGTTTTTT.

V gene TRBV6-1 combines with J gene TRBJ1-6, with 7 bases lining up with TRBD1. V was pared by 6 bases and J by 9 bases, with 8 bases of the junction left unmatched. There are 14 residues in the CDR3. CDR1 is MNHNS, CDR2 SASEGT, per germline. The CDR3 DNA is TGTGCCAGCAGCGAACAGGGGTTAGCTTCACCCCTCCACTTT. It translates to CASSEQGLASPLHF.

This sequence joins TRBV11-2 and TRBJ2-5, with 7 positions matching TRBD2. The ends lost 10 bases at V and 3 bases at J; junction bases unmatched: 8. The germline CDR1 and CDR2 sequences are SGHAT and FQNNGV. The CDR3 runs to 13 residues. The CDR3 nucleotides read TGTGCCACTCGGGCTAGCGGTAAAGAGACCCAGTACTTC. Translated: CATRASGKETQYF.

This clone was picked up many times. The V and J genes are TRBV4-1 and TRBJ1-3; a weak D match, TRBD1 (6 bases). CDR3 size: 15 residues. The V and J ends lost 3 bases and 1 base respectively, with 10 bases between them. CDR1 MGHRA and CDR2 YSYEKL come from the germline V gene. CDR3 amino acids: CASSHVDSSGNTIYF. CDR3 sequence (DNA): TGCGCCAGCAGCCATGTGGACAGTTCTGGAAACACCATATATTTT.

This chain's CDR3 is CSVEPRIVGLAPEETQYF. Written as DNA, the CDR3 is TGCAGCGTTGAGCCCCGGATCGTCGGACTAGCCCCCGAAGAGACCCAGTACTTC. This chain links TRBV29-1 with TRBJ2-5, with 8 bases aligning to TRBD2. The CDR3 is 18 amino acids. CDR1 SQVTM and CDR2 ANQGSEA come from the germline V gene. Unmatched junction bases numbered 18, after V lost 3 bases and J lost 3 bases.

The J gene is TRBJ1-2, the V gene TRBV4-3; weak D call: TRBD1 (6 bases). Between the trimmed V and J ends, which lost 4 bases and 0 bases, there was a span of 12 bases. Looked up from germline, CDR1 is LGHNA and CDR2 is YSLEER. The CDR3 loop spans 15 amino acids. The CDR3 loop reads CASSPTGLPNYGYTF. The CDR3 coding sequence is TGCGCCAGCAGCCCAACAGGGCTTCCTAACTATGGCTACACCTTC.